Sequencing of this T cell receptor beta chain was carried out in a study of blood T cell repertoires in COVID-19. Study details: Collection of acute and convalescent COVID-19 samples took place in the United States, Italy and Spain. T cells, B-cell-depleted T cells, or PBMCs supplied cDNA or gDNA.

Original processing notes: By means of reference gene primer amplification, nucleated cell counts were estimated. The table came from immunoSEQ multiplex PCR; TCRdb's copy has only in-frame clones and leaves some out. The DNA gave D and trimming, while V, J and clone size come from that table. Of roughly 210,000 clones in the sample, approximately 80% were seen once. The CDR3 runs 13 residues. V lost 6 bases to trimming and J lost 7 bases; unmatched junction nucleotides: 5. Per the germline V gene, CDR1 is SNHLY and CDR2 is FYNNEI. In Seattle, patients joined the study during active infection and were tracked longitudinally.

The chain employs TRBV2 and TRBJ2-1; 8 nucleotides line up with TRBD1. The specimen was peripheral blood. The clonotype originates from a woman aged 80 or over with COVID-19, enrolled during active disease. The DNA of the CDR3 is TGTGCCAGCAGACCTGACAGGGGTAATGAGCAGTTCTTC. It is translated as CASRPDRGNEQFF.